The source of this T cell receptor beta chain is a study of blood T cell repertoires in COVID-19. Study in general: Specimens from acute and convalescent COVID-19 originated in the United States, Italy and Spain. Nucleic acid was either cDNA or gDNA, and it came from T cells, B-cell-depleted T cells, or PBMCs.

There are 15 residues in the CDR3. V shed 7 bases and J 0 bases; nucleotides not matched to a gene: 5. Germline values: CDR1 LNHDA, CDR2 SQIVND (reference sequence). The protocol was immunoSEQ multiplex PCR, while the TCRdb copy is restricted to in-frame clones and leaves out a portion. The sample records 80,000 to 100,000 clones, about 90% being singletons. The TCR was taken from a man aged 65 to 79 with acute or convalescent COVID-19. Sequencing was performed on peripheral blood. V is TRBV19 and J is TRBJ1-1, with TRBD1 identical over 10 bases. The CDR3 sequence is CASIIDRGLNTEAFF. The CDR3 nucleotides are TGTGCCAGTATCATCGACAGGGGGCTGAACACTGAAGCTTTCTTT.